A selection of T cell receptor beta chains follows, all from one sample in a study of T cells in Graves' hyperthyroidism and ophthalmopathy. TCRdb fed the multiplex PCR reads into MiXCR, producing one record per CDR3 protein. The table includes hundreds of thousands of distinct CDR3 sequences, about a fifth detected once. The specimen was blood. The receptors originated from a man in his thirties or forties with Graves' ophthalmopathy. Each CDR3 is given with its conserved first and last residue. The order of the fields is CDR3 DNA, CDR3 protein, V gene, J gene, clone size, D gene. A D gene is named only where the DNA matches it firmly. The size entry is marked missing in some rows and otherwise reads once, few, many or a size class.

DNA: TGTGCCAGTAGTAGCCCGTCTAGCGGGAGTGACGAGCAGTACTTC
CDR3: CASSSPSSGSDEQYF
V: TRBV19
J: TRBJ2-7
size: .
D: TRBD2

DNA: TGCGCCAGCCTAGGGCTGGACTCTGGGGCCAACGTCCTGACTTTC
CDR3: CASLGLDSGANVLTF
V: TRBV10-2
J: TRBJ2-6
size: .
D: .

DNA: TGTGCCAGCAGTTACTCTGGGGACAGGACCTACGAGCAGTACTTC
CDR3: CASSYSGDRTYEQYF
V: TRBV6-5
J: TRBJ2-7
size: few
D: TRBD1

DNA: TGTGCCAGCAGTGCGCCTAGCGGGAGAACAGATACGCAGTATTTT
CDR3: CASSAPSGRTDTQYF
V: TRBV28
J: TRBJ2-3
size: .
D: TRBD2

DNA: TGTGCCAGCAGCTCGACAGGGGGTACGGAGGGCTACACCTTC
CDR3: CASSSTGGTEGYTF
V: TRBV5-6
J: TRBJ1-2
size: few
D: TRBD1

DNA: TGTGCCAGCAGACGGACAGGGGAGTCCTACAATGAGCAGCTCTTC
CDR3: CASRRTGESYNEQLF
V: TRBV2
J: TRBJ2-1
size: .
D: TRBD1

DNA: TGTGCCAGCCGGGCCCAAGGTAGTCGGCCCCAGCATTTT
CDR3: CASRAQGSRPQHF
V: TRBV2
J: TRBJ1-5
size: .
D: .

DNA: TGTGCCAGCAGCCCCATAGCGGGAGAGAGGGATACGCAGTATTTT
CDR3: CASSPIAGERDTQYF
V: TRBV27
J: TRBJ2-3
size: many
D: TRBD2

DNA: TGTGCCTGGAGTATCCAACAGGGTTACAGGGAGCAGTTCTTC
CDR3: CAWSIQQGYREQFF
V: TRBV30
J: TRBJ2-1
size: .
D: .

DNA: TGTGCCAGCAGGTCTAGCGGGAGGGACAATGAGCAGTTCTTC
CDR3: CASRSSGRDNEQFF
V: TRBV2
J: TRBJ2-1
size: many
D: TRBD2

DNA: TGTGCCAGCAGACTACCCCGGGACAGGGGGCGAACTGAAGCTTTCTTT
CDR3: CASRLPRDRGRTEAFF
V: TRBV11-2
J: TRBJ1-1
size: few
D: TRBD1

DNA: TGCAGTGCTAGAGATCTCCAGTGGGAGACCCAGTACTTC
CDR3: CSARDLQWETQYF
V: TRBV20-1
J: TRBJ2-5
size: few
D: .

DNA: TGTGCCTCGAGGGCCGGTTACAACACCGGGGAGCTGTTTTTT
CDR3: CASRAGYNTGELFF
V: TRBV7-6
J: TRBJ2-2
size: .
D: .

DNA: TGTGCCTGGAGTGTACTTTGGCACAACACCGGGGAGCTGTTTTTT
CDR3: CAWSVLWHNTGELFF
V: TRBV30
J: TRBJ2-2
size: many
D: .

DNA: TGCGCCAGCAGCTTGGGACCTAAGACCCTGGACGTCTCCTACGAGCAGTACTTC
CDR3: CASSLGPKTLDVSYEQYF
V: TRBV5-1
J: TRBJ2-7
size: many
D: .

DNA: TGCGCCAGCAGCTTGGTTGGACTAGCTGACAATGAGCAGTTCTTC
CDR3: CASSLVGLADNEQFF
V: TRBV5-1
J: TRBJ2-1
size: few
D: TRBD2

DNA: TGTGCCAGCAGTTTCTCGGGCTACTACGAGCAGTACTTC
CDR3: CASSFSGYYEQYF
V: TRBV27
J: TRBJ2-7
size: .
D: .

DNA: TGTGCCAGCACCCAGAGGGGGGGGGTGGATGAGCAGTTCTTC
CDR3: CASTQRGGVDEQFF
V: TRBV7-9
J: TRBJ2-1
size: .
D: .

DNA: TGTGCCTGGAGTTTACGGGGGAGGGACACTGAAGCTTTCTTT
CDR3: CAWSLRGRDTEAFF
V: TRBV30
J: TRBJ1-1
size: many
D: .

DNA: TGTGCCAGCAGCTTGGGTCGACTAGCGGGAGGGCCGGGGGAAGAGACCCAGTACTTC
CDR3: CASSLGRLAGGPGEETQYF
V: TRBV5-6
J: TRBJ2-5
size: .
D: TRBD2

DNA: TGCAGTGCCAGCCCGGTCAGGACGGGCTATGGCTACACCTTC
CDR3: CSASPVRTGYGYTF
V: TRBV20-1
J: TRBJ1-2
size: few
D: .

DNA: TGTGCCTGGACCTTATTTGGGAGCACGTTAAATACGCAGTATTTT
CDR3: CAWTLFGSTLNTQYF
V: TRBV30
J: TRBJ2-3
size: many
D: .

DNA: TGCAGCGTTCGAGGCCGTGCGGTAGAGACCCAGTACTTC
CDR3: CSVRGRAVETQYF
V: TRBV29-1
J: TRBJ2-5
size: many
D: .

DNA: TGTGCCAGCAGGTCTCCGGGACAGGGGGCCGCAGATACGCAGTATTTT
CDR3: CASRSPGQGAADTQYF
V: TRBV7-9
J: TRBJ2-3
size: .
D: TRBD1

DNA: TGTGCCAGCAGCCTCACCTCAATCGACAAAAACATTCAGTACTTC
CDR3: CASSLTSIDKNIQYF
V: TRBV7-9
J: TRBJ2-4
size: .
D: .

DNA: TGTGCCAGCAGTTCGTCGGAGGGACAGGGGGCCGGAGAGCAGTACTTC
CDR3: CASSSSEGQGAGEQYF
V: TRBV7-9
J: TRBJ2-7
size: few
D: TRBD1

DNA: TGCAGTGCTAGAGATGTGACAGGGGTGATCGAACTAGCCAAAAACATTCAGTACTTC
CDR3: CSARDVTGVIELAKNIQYF
V: TRBV20-1
J: TRBJ2-4
size: .
D: TRBD1

DNA: TGTGCCAGCGGAAGAAAAAGGGGAGGGGGCACAGATACGCAGTATTTT
CDR3: CASGRKRGGGTDTQYF
V: TRBV9
J: TRBJ2-3
size: .
D: TRBD2

DNA: TGTGCCATCAGTGATGGCAGCGGGGGGAAGACCCGGGAGACCCAGTACTTC
CDR3: CAISDGSGGKTRETQYF
V: TRBV10-3
J: TRBJ2-5
size: many
D: TRBD2

DNA: TGCAGTGCTGGAGGGGGGGAGCGGGAGGTCTACGAGCAGTACTTC
CDR3: CSAGGGEREVYEQYF
V: TRBV20-1
J: TRBJ2-7
size: many
D: TRBD2

DNA: TGTGCCAGCAGCTTCTCTTTTGTGGGAGTAGGAGATACGCAGTATTTT
CDR3: CASSFSFVGVGDTQYF
V: TRBV7-9
J: TRBJ2-3
size: few
D: .

DNA: TGTGCCAGTAGTGCCCCCTCGGGGGCCCCGGGGAAAGGCCTGGTTGAGCAGTTCTTC
CDR3: CASSAPSGAPGKGLVEQFF
V: TRBV19
J: TRBJ2-1
size: .
D: .

DNA: TGCAGTGCTAGAGTGGCTAGCTTAGAGACAGATACGCAGTATTTT
CDR3: CSARVASLETDTQYF
V: TRBV20-1
J: TRBJ2-3
size: many
D: .

DNA: TGTGCCAGCTCCCCATCGGTAGGGACAGCCTCCACCTACGAGCAGTACTTC
CDR3: CASSPSVGTASTYEQYF
V: TRBV3-1
J: TRBJ2-7
size: .
D: TRBD1

DNA: TGTGCCAGCAGCTTAGGGCGGGACGGCTATGGCTACACCTTC
CDR3: CASSLGRDGYGYTF
V: TRBV11-1
J: TRBJ1-2
size: many
D: .

DNA: TGTGCCAGCGCCCCAACCCGGGCAGGGGCAATTAGCAATCAGCCCCAGCATTTT
CDR3: CASAPTRAGAISNQPQHF
V: TRBV28
J: TRBJ1-5
size: many
D: .

DNA: TGTGCCAGCAGTACTAGCGGGAGCAATGAGCAGTTCTTC
CDR3: CASSTSGSNEQFF
V: TRBV27
J: TRBJ2-1
size: many
D: TRBD2

DNA: TGCAGTGCTAGTTACGGAAGCTCCTACAATGAGCAGTTCTTC
CDR3: CSASYGSSYNEQFF
V: TRBV20-1
J: TRBJ2-1
size: .
D: .

DNA: TGTGCCATCAGTGTCACAGGGCCAGATACGCAGTATTTT
CDR3: CAISVTGPDTQYF
V: TRBV10-3
J: TRBJ2-3
size: .
D: .